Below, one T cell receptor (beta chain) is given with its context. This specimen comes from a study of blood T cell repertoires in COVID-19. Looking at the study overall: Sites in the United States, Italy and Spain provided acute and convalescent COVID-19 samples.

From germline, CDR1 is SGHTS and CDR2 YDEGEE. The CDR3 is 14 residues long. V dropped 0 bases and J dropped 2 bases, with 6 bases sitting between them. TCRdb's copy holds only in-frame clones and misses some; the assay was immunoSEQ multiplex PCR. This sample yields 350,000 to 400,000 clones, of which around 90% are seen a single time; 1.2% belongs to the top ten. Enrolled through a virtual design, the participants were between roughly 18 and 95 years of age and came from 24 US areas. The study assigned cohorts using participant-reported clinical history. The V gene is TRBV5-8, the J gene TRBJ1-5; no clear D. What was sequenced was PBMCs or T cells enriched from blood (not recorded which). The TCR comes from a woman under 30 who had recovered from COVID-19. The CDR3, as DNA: TGTGCCAGCAGCTTGGGGAGGGGCAATCAGCCCCAGCATTTT. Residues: CASSLGRGNQPQHF.